One and the same sample provided the 31 T cell receptor beta chains below, sequenced in a study of T cell changes during pregnancy in multiple sclerosis. TCRdb keeps only in-frame clones here, not all; method: immunoSEQ multiplex PCR. The sample holds roughly 45,000 clones, approximately 87% seen once. The starting material was peripheral blood, obtained in the first trimester of pregnancy. Receptors originate from a female donor in good health, enrolled as a control in a pregnancy study.

V and J are TRBV21-1 and TRBJ2-3; no check of the table's D call, TRBD1, against the DNA was made. TRBV21-1 is flagged as a pseudogene. This CDR3 has 16 amino acids. Here the CDR3 reads CASSKGRGRDTDTQYF. The CDR3, as DNA: TGTGCCAGCAGCAAAGGGAGGGGGCGCGACACAGATACGCAGTATTTT.

This chain uses TRBV19 with TRBJ1-2; D call uncertain. The V end was cut by 10 bases, the J end by 7 bases, with 19 bases between. Germline-derived CDR1 and CDR2 are LNHDA and SQIVND (reference sequence). The CDR3 contains 13 residues. The CDR3 loop is CATNPRGISGYTF. The CDR3 nucleotides are TGTGCCACCAACCCCCGGGGAATAAGTGGCTACACCTTC.

This sequence joins TRBV28 and TRBJ2-7; 10 nucleotides match TRBD1. The CDR3 length is 14 residues. Germline V CDR1 and CDR2: MDHEN, SYDVKM. The ends lost 8 bases at V and 2 bases at J; junction bases unmatched: 6. CDR3 sequence (DNA): TGTGCCAGCTCGAGGACAGGGGGTCCCTACGAGCAGTACTTC. Translation gives CASSRTGGPYEQYF.

The chain employs TRBV18 and TRBJ2-5, with 8 bases lining up with TRBD1. V lost 3 bases, J lost 3 bases, and 0 bases stayed unmatched. CDR1 and CDR2 (germline): KGHSH, LQKENI. The CDR3 consists of 13 residues. This chain's CDR3 is CASSPGQEETQYF. CDR3 coding DNA: TGTGCCAGCTCACCGGGACAGGAAGAGACCCAGTACTTC.

J is TRBJ2-7 and V is TRBV7-2; D is perhaps TRBD2 (6 bases). Per the germline V gene, CDR1 is SGHTA and CDR2 is FQGNSA. Trimming left V 8 bases short and J 6 bases short, with 23 bases between. The CDR3 consists of 15 residues. The CDR3 DNA follows: TGTGCCAGCGAGAAAGGTGAGGGAGGTGCTACCGAGCAGTACTTC. This gives the protein CASEKGEGGATEQYF.

In this sample, this clone turned up once. V usage is TRBV6-1 and J usage is TRBJ2-1; 9 nucleotides align to TRBD2. The CDR3 is 15 amino acids. Germline CDR1 and CDR2: MNHNS and SASEGT. J was trimmed by 10 bases and V by 2 bases; bases with no gene match: 9. The CDR3 sequence is CASSERSGRSSEQFF. The CDR3 DNA follows: TGTGCCAGCAGTGAAAGAAGCGGGAGGTCGAGCGAGCAGTTCTTC.

This chain connects TRBV7-9 to TRBJ2-1; D is possibly TRBD1 (7 bases). From germline, CDR1 is SEHNR and CDR2 FQNEAQ (reference sequence). The CDR3 consists of 12 residues. The germline V and J ends were trimmed by 4 bases and 9 bases, with 10 bases remaining between them. The CDR3 loop reads CASSSQGGEQFF. In DNA, the CDR3 is TGTGCCAGCAGCTCGCAGGGGGGTGAGCAGTTCTTC.

The chain recombines TRBV9 with TRBJ1-1, with 8 bases matching TRBD1. V was clipped by 3 bases and J by 3 bases; unmatched bases: 7. The germline gives CDR1 SGDLS, CDR2 YYNGEE. The CDR3 consists of 15 residues. The CDR3, as DNA: TGTGCCAGCAGCGCCGTCTCGACAGGGGACACTGAAGCTTTCTTT. This sequence encodes CASSAVSTGDTEAFF.

This clone has only one observation. The V call is TRBV5-4, the J call TRBJ2-4; weak D call: TRBD2 (5 bases). The CDR3 covers 15 residues. With 0 bases removed from V and 9 bases from J, the gap between germline ends came to 16 bases. Germline CDR1 SGHNT, CDR2 YYREEE (reference sequence). The CDR3 sequence is CASSLVDRGGSIQYF. As DNA, the CDR3 is TGTGCCAGCAGCTTGGTGGACCGGGGTGGAAGCATTCAGTACTTC. The full variable domain, rest sourced from reference TRBV5-4 and TRBJ2-4, is ETGVTQSPTHLIKTRGQQVTLRCSSQSGHNTVSWYQQALGQGPQFIFQYYREEENGRGNFPPRFSGLQFPNYSSELNVNALELDDSALYLCASSLVDRGGSIQYFGAGTRLSVL.

This sequence joins TRBV30 and TRBJ1-6; 7 bases match TRBD1. J lost 5 bases, V lost 5 bases, and 3 bases had no gene match. CDR1 GTSNPN and CDR2 SVGIG come from the germline V gene (reference sequence). The CDR3 extends over 13 amino acids. The CDR3: CAWAGQNNSPLHF. The CDR3, as DNA: TGTGCCTGGGCGGGACAGAATAATTCACCCCTCCACTTT.

The chain joins TRBV11-2 to TRBJ2-3, with D maybe TRBD1 (5 bases). V lost 1 base and J 0 bases, leaving 14 bases between the germline ends. Germline lookup yields CDR1 SGHAT and CDR2 FQNNGV. This CDR3 has 17 residues. CDR3 coding DNA: TGTGCCAGCAGCTTAGGCCGTGGGGCGGAAAGCACAGATACGCAGTATTTT. Translating gives CASSLGRGAESTDTQYF. The complete variable domain, with remaining parts taken from reference TRBV11-2 and TRBJ2-3, reads EAGVAQSPRYKIIEKRQSVAFWCNPISGHATLYWYQQILGQGPKLLIQFQNNGVVDDSQLPKDRFSAERLKGVDSTLKIQPAKLEDSAVYLCASSLGRGAESTDTQYFGPGTRLTVL.

The V and J genes are TRBV2 and TRBJ1-3; weak D call: TRBD1 (5 bases). The CDR3 spans 16 residues. The germline gives CDR1 SNHLY, CDR2 FYNNEI. V lost 6 bases to trimming and J lost 2 bases, with 17 bases between them. CDR3 in amino acids: CASSPSGGVPGNTIYF. The DNA for the CDR3 is TGTGCCAGCAGCCCCTCCGGGGGGGTTCCTGGAAACACCATATATTTT.

V and J are TRBV19 and TRBJ1-4, with 10 nucleotides matching TRBD1. Trimming cost V 4 bases and J 6 bases; bases outside gene matches: 5. The germline CDR1 and CDR2 sequences are LNHDA and SQIVND (reference sequence). CDR3 size: 15 residues. CDR3 nucleotides: TGTGCCAGTAGTAGCTCGGGACAGGGGTATGAAAAACTGTTTTTT. As protein: CASSSSGQGYEKLFF.

The chain joins TRBV28 to TRBJ2-7; TRBD2 might be the D (5 bases). The V gene's germline CDR1 is MDHEN and CDR2 SYDVKM. The length of the CDR3 is 14 residues. Trimming shortened V by 2 bases and J by 5 bases, and 13 bases separated the two germline ends. The CDR3 DNA is TGTGCCAGCAGTTTAAGGGCCCCGCGGGACGAGCAGTACTTC. It is translated as CASSLRAPRDEQYF.

The chain joins TRBV30 to TRBJ1-1, with D possibly TRBD1 on 5 matching bases. Germline CDR1 is GTSNPN and CDR2 is SVGIG (reference sequence). V lost 0 bases, J lost 9 bases, and 11 bases lay in between. This CDR3 has 12 amino acids. The CDR3 spells CAWSVLSGKAFF. For the CDR3, the DNA is TGTGCCTGGAGTGTATTATCAGGGAAAGCTTTCTTT.

The rearrangement joins TRBV4-1 to TRBJ2-1; a weak D match, TRBD1 (8 bases). Trimming stripped 0 bases from V and 4 bases from J, with 19 bases between. The CDR3 contains 18 residues. Germline CDR1 and CDR2: MGHRA and YSYEKL. CDR3 protein: CASSQDPRGQGAYNEQFF. The DNA of the CDR3 is TGCGCCAGCAGCCAAGATCCGCGGGGGCAGGGGGCGTACAATGAGCAGTTCTTC.

The chain has TRBV28 and TRBJ2-1, with no clear D. This CDR3 comprises 14 residues. The germline gives CDR1 MDHEN, CDR2 SYDVKM. V dropped 1 base and J dropped 4 bases, with 8 bases sitting between them. CDR3 DNA: TGTGCCAGCAGTTTATTGGCCAAGTACAATGAGCAGTTCTTC. Its translation: CASSLLAKYNEQFF.

The genes are TRBV6-1 and TRBJ1-6; a weak D match, TRBD1 (5 bases). V gave up 3 bases and J gave up 14 bases, with 11 bases separating them. Per the germline V gene, CDR1 is MNHNS and CDR2 is SASEGT. The CDR3 runs 12 residues. The CDR3 DNA sequence: TGTGCCAGCAGTGACAGGGTAAGAACCCTCCACTTT. It encodes CASSDRVRTLHF.

The chain links TRBV7-3 to TRBJ2-2, with a possible D match to TRBD1 (6 bases). Germline V gene data show CDR1 as SGHTA and CDR2 as FQGTGA. Trimming left V 4 bases short and J 0 bases short, with 12 bases between. The CDR3 has 16 amino acids. CDR3 region: CASSSRGYANTGELFF. CDR3 DNA sequence: TGTGCCAGCAGCTCCAGGGGATACGCGAACACCGGGGAGCTGTTTTTT.

This rearrangement joins TRBV4-2 to TRBJ2-3, with 14 bases lining up with TRBD2. Germline CDR1 and CDR2: LGHNA and YNFKEQ. With 0 bases clipped from V and 6 bases from J, the junction kept 2 bases outside the gene matches. The CDR3 has 16 amino acids. The chain's CDR3 is CASSQEGTSGSDTQYF. In nucleotides, the CDR3 is TGTGCCAGCAGCCAAGAAGGGACTAGCGGGAGCGATACGCAGTATTTT.

The count of this clone is one. The chain carries TRBV5-1 and TRBJ2-5; 10 positions agree with TRBD2. Germline CDR1 is SGHRS and CDR2 is YFSETQ. Losses at the gene ends were 7 bases for V and 1 base for J; bases not matched to a gene: 16. The CDR3 has 18 amino acids. This chain's CDR3 is CASRTSPPSGSTQETQYF. The CDR3 DNA sequence: TGCGCCAGCCGGACGTCCCCGCCTAGCGGGAGTACCCAAGAGACCCAGTACTTC.

Here the CDR3 DNA reads TGTGCCAGCAGCGTAGATGGGCTAGCACCCTACAATGAGCAGTTCTTC. Its protein is CASSVDGLAPYNEQFF. This chain joins TRBV9 and TRBJ2-1; a possible D gene is TRBD2 (5 bases). The CDR3 spans 16 residues. The V end was cut by 0 bases, the J end by 2 bases, with 12 bases between. Germline V gene sequence: CDR1 SGDLS, CDR2 YYNGEE.

The V gene is TRBV6-4, the J gene TRBJ2-5; 8 nucleotides line up with TRBD1. The germline V gene encodes CDR1 MRHNA and CDR2 SNTAGT. V trimming: 1 base; J trimming: 4 bases; junction bases outside the gene matches: 5. This CDR3 has 15 residues. The CDR3 DNA is TGTGCCAGCAGTGACTTGGACAGGGTTGTAGAGACCCAGTACTTC. Translated, it gives CASSDLDRVVETQYF.

V gene TRBV27 combines with J gene TRBJ2-7; tentative D call: TRBD2 (6 bases). The CDR3 consists of 14 residues. Per germline, CDR1 MNHEY and CDR2 SMNVEV (reference sequence). V shed 3 bases and J shed 5 bases, with 14 bases lying between them. This chain's CDR3 is CASSLAGFIHEQYF. In DNA, the CDR3 is TGTGCCAGCAGTTTGGCGGGATTTATTCACGAGCAGTACTTC.

This rearrangement joins TRBV7-2 to TRBJ1-2, with 7 bases that match TRBD1. This CDR3 has 15 residues. The germline V gene has CDR1 SGHTA and CDR2 FQGNSA. The J segment lost 5 bases and the V segment lost 1 base, leaving 7 bases of the junction unmatched. Here the CDR3 reads CASSLEVGQSYGYTF. CDR3 nucleotides: TGTGCCAGCAGCTTAGAGGTGGGACAGTCATATGGCTACACCTTC. Combining the CDR3 with reference TRBV7-2 and TRBJ1-2 gives the whole variable domain GAGVSQSPSNKVTEKGKDVELRCDPISGHTALYWYRQSLGQGLEFLIYFQGNSAPDKSGLPSDRFSAERTGGSVSTLTIQRTQQEDSAVYLCASSLEVGQSYGYTFGSGTRLTVV.

The chain couples TRBV7-9 to TRBJ2-5, with D unclear. The V end was cut by 5 bases, the J end by 5 bases, with 9 bases between. CDR1 and CDR2 (germline): SEHNR, FQNEAQ (reference sequence). The length of the CDR3 is 12 residues. CDR3 region: CASSPREETQYF. CDR3 sequence (DNA): TGTGCCAGCAGCCCAAGAGAGGAGACCCAGTACTTC.

The genes are TRBV15 and TRBJ1-2; maybe TRBD1 (6 bases). Trimming removed 2 bases from V and 6 bases from J, with 13 bases in between. This CDR3 region has 14 residues. Germline lookup yields CDR1 LNHNV and CDR2 YYDKDF (reference sequence). The CDR3 DNA sequence: TGTGCCACCAGCAGAAGGACAGAAAGCAATGGCTACACCTTC. Translation gives CATSRRTESNGYTF.

The V and J genes are TRBV9 and TRBJ1-5, with TRBD1 matching 9 bases. The germline gives CDR1 SGDLS, CDR2 YYNGEE. The J segment lost 1 base and the V segment lost 4 bases, leaving 6 bases of the junction unmatched. This CDR3 region has 16 residues. In nucleotides, the CDR3 is TGTGCCAGCAGCCGGACAGGGGATGGGAGCAATCAGCCCCAGCATTTT. Encoded protein: CASSRTGDGSNQPQHF.

The genes are TRBV6-1 and TRBJ2-7; 10 bases fit TRBD1. The CDR3 loop spans 15 amino acids. Per germline, CDR1 MNHNS and CDR2 SASEGT. Trimming at V came to 3 bases and at J to 4 bases, leaving 6 bases not matched to a gene. The DNA for the CDR3 is TGTGCCAGCAGTGAGTACGGGACAGGGGTTTACGAGCAGTACTTC. Its translation: CASSEYGTGVYEQYF.

The chain combines TRBV6-1 with TRBJ1-1; TRBD1 aligns across 8 bases. This CDR3 contains 14 residues. J lost 9 bases, V lost 7 bases, and 13 bases had no gene match. From germline, CDR1 is MNHNS and CDR2 SASEGT. The CDR3 coding sequence is TGTGCCAGCACAACACCGGGGGACAGGAGAAAAGCTTTCTTT. Translated, it gives CASTTPGDRRKAFF.

The V gene is TRBV6-6, the J gene TRBJ1-5; D is ambiguous. The CDR3 is 16 residues long. Per the germline V gene, CDR1 is MNHNY and CDR2 is SVGAGI (reference sequence). V shed 0 bases and J shed 1 base, with 10 bases lying between them. CDR3 sequence (DNA): TGTGCCAGCAGTTACTCGGGAAGCGGAAGCAATCAGCCCCAGCATTTT. As protein: CASSYSGSGSNQPQHF.